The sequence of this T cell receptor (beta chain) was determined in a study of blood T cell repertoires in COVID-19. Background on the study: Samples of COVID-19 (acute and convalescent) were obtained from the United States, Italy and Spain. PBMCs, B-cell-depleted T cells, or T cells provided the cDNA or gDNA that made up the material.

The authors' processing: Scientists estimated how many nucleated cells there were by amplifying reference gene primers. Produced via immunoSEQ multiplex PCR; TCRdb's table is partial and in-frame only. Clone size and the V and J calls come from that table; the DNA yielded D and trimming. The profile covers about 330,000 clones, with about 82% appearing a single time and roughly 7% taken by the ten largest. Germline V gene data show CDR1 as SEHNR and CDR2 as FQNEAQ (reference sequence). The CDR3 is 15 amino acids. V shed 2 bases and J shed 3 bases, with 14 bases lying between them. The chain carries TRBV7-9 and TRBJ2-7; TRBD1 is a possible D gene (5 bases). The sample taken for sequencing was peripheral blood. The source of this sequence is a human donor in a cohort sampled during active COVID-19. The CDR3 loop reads CASSLSEQAGYEQYF. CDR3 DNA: TGTGCCAGCAGCTTATCTGAACAGGCTGGCTACGAGCAGTACTTC.